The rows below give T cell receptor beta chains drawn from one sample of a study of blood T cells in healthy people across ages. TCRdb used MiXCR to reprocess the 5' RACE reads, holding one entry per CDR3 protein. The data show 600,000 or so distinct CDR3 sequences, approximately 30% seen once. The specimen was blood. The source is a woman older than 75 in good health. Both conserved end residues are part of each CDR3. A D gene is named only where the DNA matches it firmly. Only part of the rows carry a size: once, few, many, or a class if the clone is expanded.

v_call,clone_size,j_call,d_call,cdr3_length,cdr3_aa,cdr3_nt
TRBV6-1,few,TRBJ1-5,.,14,CASGRARSNQPQHF,TGTGCCAGCGGGAGGGCGAGAAGCAATCAGCCCCAGCATTTT
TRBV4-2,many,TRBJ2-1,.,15,CASSQGTRRDNEQFF,TGTGCCAGCAGCCAAGGAACTAGACGGGACAATGAGCAGTTCTTC
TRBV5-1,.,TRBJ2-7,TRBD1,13,CASSPGQGGVQYF,TGCGCCAGCAGCCCAGGACAGGGTGGTGTGCAGTACTTC
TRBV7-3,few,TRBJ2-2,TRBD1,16,CASSSTGGENTGELFF,TGTGCCAGCAGCTCGACAGGGGGCGAGAACACCGGGGAGCTGTTTTTT
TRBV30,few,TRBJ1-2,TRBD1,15,CAWSYRDRRGIGYTF,TGTGCCTGGAGTTACCGGGACAGGAGGGGGATTGGCTACACCTTC
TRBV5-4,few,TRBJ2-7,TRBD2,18,CASSLPSGGPTGNNEQYF,TGTGCCAGCAGCTTGCCTAGCGGGGGGCCTACGGGGAACAATGAGCAGTACTTC
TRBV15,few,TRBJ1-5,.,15,CATSRDRDGDQPQHF,TGTGCCACCAGCAGAGACCGGGACGGGGATCAGCCCCAGCATTTT
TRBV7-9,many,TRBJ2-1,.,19,CASSLATSWTLSSYNEQFF,TGTGCCAGCAGCTTAGCGACTTCTTGGACCTTAAGCTCCTACAATGAGCAGTTCTTC
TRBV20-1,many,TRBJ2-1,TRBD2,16,CSARDRVAGALGEQFF,TGCAGTGCTAGAGACAGGGTAGCGGGGGCCTTGGGTGAGCAGTTCTTC
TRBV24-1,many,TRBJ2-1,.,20,CATSGRGGRGGLDPYNEQFF,TGTGCCACCAGTGGGCGCGGAGGGAGAGGAGGGCTGGACCCCTACAATGAGCAGTTCTTC
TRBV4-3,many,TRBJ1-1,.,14,CASSQLGGGTEAFF,TGCGCCAGCAGCCAGTTAGGGGGGGGTACTGAAGCTTTCTTT
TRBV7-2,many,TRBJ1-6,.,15,CASSLDAGAGSPLHF,TGTGCCAGCAGCTTAGATGCCGGGGCGGGTTCACCCCTCCACTTT
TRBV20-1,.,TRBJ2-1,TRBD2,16,CSADEGDAGGRNEQFF,TGCAGTGCCGACGAGGGGGACGCGGGAGGTCGCAATGAGCAGTTCTTC
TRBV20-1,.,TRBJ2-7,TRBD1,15,CSAGGPGQGSLEQYF,TGCAGTGCTGGGGGACCGGGACAGGGTTCGTTGGAGCAGTACTTC
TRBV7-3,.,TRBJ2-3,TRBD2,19,CASSAQGLAGGGGTDTQYF,TGTGCCAGCAGCGCTCAAGGACTAGCGGGGGGCGGGGGCACAGATACGCAGTATTTT
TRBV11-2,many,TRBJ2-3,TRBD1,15,CASSLGDRAGDTQYF,TGTGCCAGCAGCTTAGGGGACAGGGCAGGAGATACGCAGTATTTT
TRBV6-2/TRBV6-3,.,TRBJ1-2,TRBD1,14,CASSLRTGYCGYTF,TGTGCCAGCAGTCTTAGGACAGGGTACTGTGGCTACACCTTC
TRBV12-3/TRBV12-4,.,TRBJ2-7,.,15,CASSSRTGVDYEQYF,TGTGCCAGCAGTTCCCGTACCGGAGTCGACTACGAGCAGTACTTC
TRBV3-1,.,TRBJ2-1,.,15,CASSQVLTPRDEQFF,TGTGCCAGCAGCCAAGTCCTAACCCCGCGCGATGAGCAGTTCTTC
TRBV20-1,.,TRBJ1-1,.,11,CSTDAGTEAFF,TGCAGTACGGACGCTGGCACTGAAGCTTTCTTT
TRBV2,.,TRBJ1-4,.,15,CASSVRGQGREKLFF,TGTGCCAGCAGTGTTAGAGGGCAGGGTCGAGAAAAACTGTTTTTT
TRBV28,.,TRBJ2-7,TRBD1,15,CASSFRRGRSYEQYF,TGTGCCAGCAGTTTTCGAAGGGGGCGATCCTACGAGCAGTACTTC
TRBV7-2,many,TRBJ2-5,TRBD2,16,CASRTGTSGYQETQYF,TGTGCCAGCAGGACTGGGACTAGCGGGTACCAAGAGACCCAGTACTTC
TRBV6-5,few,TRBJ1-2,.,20,CASSFTSSVGQPTLRYGYTF,TGTGCCAGCAGTTTCACCTCTTCGGTAGGACAGCCCACCTTAAGATATGGCTACACCTTC
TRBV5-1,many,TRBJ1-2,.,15,CASTQNPTKAYGYTF,TGCGCCAGCACCCAAAATCCCACAAAAGCTTATGGCTACACCTTC
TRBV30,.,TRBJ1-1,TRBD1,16,CAWRAYPTGRITEAFF,TGTGCCTGGAGAGCCTATCCGACAGGGAGGATCACTGAAGCTTTCTTT
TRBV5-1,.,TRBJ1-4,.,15,CASRMGNGEREKLFF,TGCGCCAGCAGGATGGGGAACGGAGAACGGGAAAAACTGTTTTTT
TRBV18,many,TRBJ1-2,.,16,CASSPRAGLNYYGYTF,TGTGCCAGCTCACCACGGGCAGGTCTTAATTACTATGGCTACACCTTC
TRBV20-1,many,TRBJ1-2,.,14,CSARGRPGDYGYTF,TGCAGTGCTAGGGGACGACCTGGGGACTATGGCTACACCTTC
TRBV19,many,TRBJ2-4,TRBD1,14,CASSDRGSKNIQYF,TGTGCCAGTAGCGACAGGGGATCCAAAAACATTCAGTACTTC
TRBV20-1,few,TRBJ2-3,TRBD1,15,CSATQGAGFPDTQYF,TGCAGTGCCACACAGGGGGCGGGGTTCCCAGATACGCAGTATTTT
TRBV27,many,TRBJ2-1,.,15,CASRSSRGTYNEQFF,TGTGCCAGCAGATCATCCAGGGGCACCTACAATGAGCAGTTCTTC
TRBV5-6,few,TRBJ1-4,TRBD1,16,CASSLAGQTTNEKLFF,TGTGCCAGCAGCTTGGCGGGACAGACAACTAATGAAAAACTGTTTTTT
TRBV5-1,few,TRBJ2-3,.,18,CASSLDSVTGRPGGTQYF,TGCGCCAGCAGCTTGGACTCCGTGACAGGGAGGCCCGGGGGTACGCAGTATTTT
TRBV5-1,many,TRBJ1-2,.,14,CASSLYGAAGGYTF,TGCGCCAGCAGCTTGTATGGGGCTGCTGGTGGCTACACCTTC
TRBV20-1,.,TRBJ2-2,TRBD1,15,CSASPRTGDTGELFF,TGCAGTGCTAGCCCCCGGACAGGCGACACCGGGGAGCTGTTTTTT
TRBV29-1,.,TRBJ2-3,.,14,CSVWKSGKADTQYF,TGCAGCGTTTGGAAGAGCGGCAAGGCAGATACGCAGTATTTT
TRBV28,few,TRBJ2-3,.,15,CASSLSGANGDTQYF,TGTGCCAGCAGTTTAAGCGGAGCAAATGGAGATACGCAGTATTTT
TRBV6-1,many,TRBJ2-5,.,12,CASRSEQGTQYF,TGTGCCAGCAGGAGCGAACAAGGGACCCAGTACTTC
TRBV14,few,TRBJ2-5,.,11,CASSRTGVQYF,TGTGCCAGCAGCCGAACGGGGGTGCAGTACTTC
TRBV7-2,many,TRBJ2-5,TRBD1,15,CASSPGQGREETQYF,TGTGCCAGCAGCCCCGGACAGGGGAGAGAGGAGACCCAGTACTTC